A few counts support the clone carrying this T cell receptor beta chain. Its specificity is not known. 5'RACE, which relied on constant-segment primers, yielded TCR alpha and TCR beta cDNA libraries carrying sample barcodes and UMIs. TCRdb itself ran the 5' RACE reads through MiXCR, one entry per CDR3 protein. The sample includes about 430,000 distinct CDR3 sequences, roughly 24% of them seen just once. The data were obtained in a study of T-cell memory formation after mild COVID-19. Whole-study context: TCR clusters mostly belonged to single donors.

The junction had 2 bases not matched to a gene; V was cut back by 1 base and J by 4 bases. Germline V gene sequence: CDR1 SEHNR, CDR2 FQNEAQ (reference sequence). CDR3 length equals 14 residues. Study findings and constraints: Pre-infection memory contained some responding clones, which suggested that cross-reactive memory had joined. Contracting CD4+ clones lay largely in CM and EM, with CD8+ ones residing in EMRA.

The chain links TRBV7-9 to TRBJ1-2; 8 bases agree with TRBD1. Sample: PBMCs or a T cell subset sorted from them (not recorded which). The receptor was isolated from an adult woman who had mild COVID-19 (a few samples of this study predate the infection). Cell type and time point are not known. The CDR3 DNA is TGTGCCAGCAGCTTAGTAGACAGGGGCTATGGCTACACCTTC. It yields the protein CASSLVDRGYGYTF.